This T cell receptor (beta chain) was retrieved from a study of vaccination and CD4 T cells after COVID-19. This clonotype is large within its sample. The antigen remains undetermined. Sample treatment: roughly 10-day PBMC culture with coronavirus spike peptide pools or control peptides (ViraFEST assay). Sequencing of the DNA from cultured CD4+ T cells was carried out with the Oncomine TCR Beta short-read assay. A single record per CDR3 protein comes from TCRdb applying MiXCR to the PCR reads. The table lists about 12,000 distinct CDR3 sequences, roughly 57% of them singletons, with 25% to 30% in the top ten. Trimming pared 4 bases from V and 7 bases from J, leaving 12 bases between. The CDR3 extends over 13 amino acids. The germline V gene has CDR1 LNHDA and CDR2 SQIVND (reference sequence).

What was sequenced was CD4+ T cells from blood, cultured in vitro. The rearrangement uses TRBV19 and TRBJ2-3; TRBD2 is a possible D gene (5 bases). This receptor was taken from a human donor who had recovered from COVID-19. CDR3 in amino acids: CASSTGNENTQYF. DNA for the CDR3: TGTGCCAGTAGTACGGGGAACGAGAATACGCAGTATTTT.